The rows below give T cell receptor beta chains drawn from one sample of a study of blood T cell repertoires in COVID-19. The method was immunoSEQ multiplex PCR; TCRdb's version includes in-frame clones alone and lacks a portion of them. The sample lists more than 150,000 clones; around 87% were seen once. The source material was peripheral blood. The receptors originated from a man aged 40-49 years with active or convalescent COVID-19. Both conserved end residues are part of each CDR3. The order of the fields is J gene, clone size, D gene, V gene, CDR3 protein, CDR3 DNA. D genes are given only for firm matches. Rows give clone size only sometimes, using once, few, many, or a class for an expanded clone.

J: TRBJ2-5; size: -; D: TRBD1; V: TRBV6-2/TRBV6-3; CDR3: CASSRQGAGETQYF; DNA: TGTGCCAGCAGTAGACAGGGGGCGGGAGAGACCCAGTACTTC
J: TRBJ1-6; size: -; D: -; V: TRBV7-8; CDR3: CASSGGNTYSPLHF; DNA: TGTGCCAGCAGCGGGGGGAATACGTATTCACCCCTCCACTTT
J: TRBJ2-3; size: -; D: -; V: TRBV9; CDR3: CASSVEGGLPTDTQYF; DNA: TGTGCCAGCAGCGTAGAGGGGGGACTACCCACAGATACGCAGTATTTT
J: TRBJ1-6; size: -; D: TRBD1; V: TRBV5-6; CDR3: CASRFTGGSSPLHF; DNA: TGTGCCAGCAGGTTTACAGGGGGGTCTTCACCCCTCCACTTT
J: TRBJ2-2; size: -; D: -; V: TRBV25-1; CDR3: CASSDLQGHTGELFF; DNA: TGTGCCAGCAGTGATCTACAGGGACACACCGGGGAGCTGTTTTTT
J: TRBJ1-5; size: -; D: TRBD1; V: TRBV19; CDR3: CASKDRGGNQPQHF; DNA: TGTGCCAGTAAGGACAGGGGTGGCAATCAGCCCCAGCATTTT
J: TRBJ1-5; size: -; D: TRBD1; V: TRBV2; CDR3: CASGRDRIQPQHF; DNA: TGTGCCAGCGGCCGGGACAGGATTCAGCCCCAGCATTTT
J: TRBJ1-2; size: -; D: TRBD1; V: TRBV5-1; CDR3: CASSLAGTGEYGYTF; DNA: TGCGCCAGCAGCTTGGCCGGGACAGGGGAGTATGGCTACACCTTC
J: TRBJ1-1; size: -; D: -; V: TRBV5-1; CDR3: CASSLSQNTEAFF; DNA: TGCGCCAGCAGCTTGTCACAGAACACTGAAGCTTTCTTT
J: TRBJ2-1; size: -; D: -; V: TRBV30; CDR3: CAWSTGTSSSYNEQFF; DNA: TGTGCCTGGAGTACCGGGACTTCATCCTCCTACAATGAGCAGTTCTTC
J: TRBJ1-1; size: -; D: TRBD1; V: TRBV2; CDR3: CASRPDRGSVNTEAFF; DNA: TGTGCCAGCAGACCCGACAGGGGGTCGGTGAACACTGAAGCTTTCTTT
J: TRBJ1-6; size: -; D: TRBD1; V: TRBV4-1; CDR3: CASSPRDRASPLHF; DNA: TGCGCCAGCAGCCCCCGGGACAGGGCATCACCCCTCCACTTT
J: TRBJ2-1; size: -; D: TRBD1; V: TRBV9; CDR3: CASSVASGGASNEQFF; DNA: TGTGCCAGCAGCGTAGCATCAGGGGGCGCGAGCAATGAGCAGTTCTTC
J: TRBJ2-7; size: -; D: TRBD2; V: TRBV5-6; CDR3: CASSLEGRGEVEYEQYF; DNA: TGTGCCAGCAGCTTGGAGGGTCGGGGGGAGGTGGAGTACGAGCAGTACTTC
J: TRBJ1-2; size: -; D: -; V: TRBV3-1/TRBV3-2; CDR3: CASSQGAQNYGYTF; DNA: TGTGCCAGCAGCCAGGGCGCACAAAACTATGGCTACACCTTC
J: TRBJ1-2; size: -; D: -; V: TRBV6-5; CDR3: CASSYAGAGYTF; DNA: TGTGCCAGCAGTTACGCAGGGGCTGGCTACACCTTC
J: TRBJ2-7; size: -; D: -; V: TRBV21-1; CDR3: CASSSREPTGYEQYF; DNA: TGTGCCAGCAGCTCCCGAGAGCCGACGGGCTACGAGCAGTACTTC
J: TRBJ1-1; size: -; D: -; V: TRBV5-1; CDR3: CASSFGGITEAFF; DNA: TGCGCCAGCAGCTTCGGGGGTATCACTGAAGCTTTCTTT
J: TRBJ2-6; size: -; D: -; V: TRBV3-1/TRBV3-2; CDR3: CASSQVNGQGGNSGANVLTF; DNA: TGTGCCAGCAGCCAAGTTAACGGACAGGGAGGGAACTCTGGGGCCAACGTCCTGACTTTC
J: TRBJ1-1; size: -; D: -; V: TRBV21-1; CDR3: CASSKVKGEGQGLTVRTEAFF; DNA: TGTGCCAGCAGCAAAGTTAAGGGGGAGGGACAGGGTCTGACCGTGCGCACTGAAGCTTTCTTT
J: TRBJ1-4; size: -; D: TRBD1; V: TRBV2; CDR3: CASRSGTGVEKLFF; DNA: TGTGCCAGCAGATCCGGGACAGGGGTTGAAAAACTGTTTTTT
J: TRBJ1-1; size: -; D: -; V: TRBV6-5; CDR3: CASSYWGRDTEAFF; DNA: TGTGCCAGCAGTTACTGGGGGCGAGACACTGAAGCTTTCTTT
J: TRBJ1-2; size: -; D: TRBD1; V: TRBV19; CDR3: CASSPGDRENYGYTF; DNA: TGTGCCAGTAGTCCAGGAGACAGGGAAAACTATGGCTACACCTTC
J: TRBJ2-5; size: -; D: TRBD2; V: TRBV11-2; CDR3: CASGRTSGKETQYF; DNA: TGTGCCAGTGGGAGGACTAGCGGGAAAGAGACCCAGTACTTC
J: TRBJ2-2; size: -; D: -; V: TRBV5-5; CDR3: CASRHQGGGNTGELFF; DNA: TGTGCCAGCAGGCACCAGGGAGGGGGGAACACCGGGGAGCTGTTTTTT
J: TRBJ1-1; size: -; D: -; V: TRBV21-1; CDR3: CASSKASGATEAFF; DNA: TGTGCCAGCAGCAAAGCTTCAGGGGCCACTGAAGCTTTCTTT
J: TRBJ1-3; size: -; D: -; V: TRBV11-2; CDR3: CASSLVPITLNSGNTIYF; DNA: TGTGCCAGCAGCTTAGTCCCAATAACGCTAAACTCTGGAAACACCATATATTTT
J: TRBJ1-1; size: -; D: TRBD1; V: TRBV19; CDR3: CASSYPGGRTEAFF; DNA: TGTGCCAGTAGCTACCCAGGGGGCCGAACTGAAGCTTTCTTT
J: TRBJ2-1; size: -; D: TRBD2; V: TRBV7-6; CDR3: CASSKGLAGYNEQFF; DNA: TGTGCCAGCAGCAAAGGACTAGCGGGGTACAATGAGCAGTTCTTC
J: TRBJ2-3; size: -; D: TRBD2; V: TRBV5-1; CDR3: CASSSLAGGRGVTTADTQYF; DNA: TGCGCCAGCAGCTCACTAGCGGGGGGGCGAGGGGTCACCACTGCAGATACGCAGTATTTT
J: TRBJ2-7; size: many; D: TRBD1; V: TRBV5-1; CDR3: CASSLSGTGSHQLHF; DNA: TGCGCCAGCAGCTTGTCGGGGACAGGGTCCCATCAGTTGCACTTC
J: TRBJ1-2; size: -; D: -; V: TRBV10-3; CDR3: CAIRQSYGYTF; DNA: TGTGCCATCAGACAGAGCTATGGCTACACCTTC
J: TRBJ2-3; size: -; D: -; V: TRBV7-2; CDR3: CASSFRTSTDTQYF; DNA: TGTGCCAGCAGCTTCCGGACTAGCACAGATACGCAGTATTTT
J: TRBJ1-2; size: -; D: -; V: TRBV28; CDR3: CASSLQVSYGYTF; DNA: TGTGCCAGCAGTTTACAGGTTTCCTATGGCTACACCTTC
J: TRBJ1-2; size: -; D: -; V: TRBV7-3; CDR3: CASSPGRGGYTF; DNA: TGTGCCAGCAGCCCTGGTAGGGGTGGCTACACCTTC
J: TRBJ1-5; size: once; D: -; V: TRBV6-2/TRBV6-3; CDR3: CASSYPRLEPQHF; DNA: TGTGCCAGCAGTTACCCCAGGTTGGAGCCCCAGCATTTT
J: TRBJ1-5; size: -; D: TRBD1; V: TRBV2; CDR3: CASRLGQVLSNQPQHF; DNA: TGTGCCAGCAGACTAGGACAGGTCCTTAGCAATCAGCCCCAGCATTTT
J: TRBJ2-5; size: -; D: -; V: TRBV3-1/TRBV3-2; CDR3: CASSQEGSRDETQYF; DNA: TGTGCCAGCAGCCAAGAAGGCTCCCGGGATGAGACCCAGTACTTC
J: TRBJ2-7; size: -; D: TRBD1; V: TRBV2; CDR3: CAGGTGNYEQYF; DNA: TGTGCCGGAGGGACAGGGAACTACGAGCAGTACTTC
J: TRBJ2-2; size: -; D: -; V: TRBV30; CDR3: CAWSVPGTPNTGELFF; DNA: TGTGCCTGGAGTGTACCGGGGACACCGAACACCGGGGAGCTGTTTTTT
J: TRBJ1-2; size: -; D: -; V: TRBV4-1; CDR3: CASSPGEGVTNYGYTF; DNA: TGCGCCAGCAGCCCCGGGGAGGGGGTGACTAACTATGGCTACACCTTC
J: TRBJ2-3; size: -; D: -; V: TRBV7-9; CDR3: CASSLRSGSDTQYF; DNA: TGTGCCAGCAGCTTACGTTCGGGTTCAGATACGCAGTATTTT
J: TRBJ2-5; size: -; D: -; V: TRBV4-1; CDR3: CASSQDWGLAETQYF; DNA: TGCGCCAGCAGCCAAGATTGGGGGCTAGCAGAGACCCAGTACTTC
J: TRBJ2-2; size: -; D: TRBD1; V: TRBV2; CDR3: CASSSGTVNTGELFF; DNA: TGTGCCAGCAGCTCCGGGACAGTTAACACCGGGGAGCTGTTTTTT
J: TRBJ2-1; size: many; D: TRBD1; V: TRBV24-1; CDR3: CATSEVGRGQFDEQFF; DNA: TGTGCCACCAGTGAAGTAGGCAGGGGGCAGTTCGATGAGCAGTTCTTC
J: TRBJ2-7; size: -; D: -; V: TRBV7-8; CDR3: CASSSGRELIYEQYF; DNA: TGTGCCAGCAGCTCCGGTCGCGAACTGATCTACGAGCAGTACTTC
J: TRBJ1-5; size: -; D: -; V: TRBV10-3; CDR3: CAISESGDSNQPQHF; DNA: TGTGCCATCAGTGAGTCGGGAGATAGCAATCAGCCCCAGCATTTT
J: TRBJ1-1; size: -; D: -; V: TRBV6-5; CDR3: CASRKQGMNTEAFF; DNA: TGTGCCAGCAGAAAACAGGGAATGAACACTGAAGCTTTCTTT
J: TRBJ1-3; size: -; D: -; V: TRBV25-1; CDR3: CASRIMRSSGNTIYF; DNA: TGTGCCAGCAGAATTATGCGTTCCTCTGGAAACACCATATATTTT
J: TRBJ1-1; size: -; D: TRBD1; V: TRBV10-3; CDR3: CATRTGLGANTEAFF; DNA: TGTGCCACTAGGACAGGGCTTGGGGCGAACACTGAAGCTTTCTTT
J: TRBJ1-2; size: -; D: -; V: TRBV19; CDR3: CASSSRGIYGYTF; DNA: TGTGCCAGTAGTTCTCGGGGAATCTATGGCTACACCTTC
J: TRBJ2-3; size: -; D: -; V: TRBV9; CDR3: CASSSGQVLTDTQYF; DNA: TGTGCCAGCAGCAGTGGGCAGGTGCTCACAGATACGCAGTATTTT
J: TRBJ1-2; size: -; D: -; V: TRBV28; CDR3: CASSPTHGSYTF; DNA: TGTGCCAGCAGTCCCACACACGGGAGCTACACCTTC
J: TRBJ1-5; size: -; D: -; V: TRBV19; CDR3: CASTITGLRQPQHF; DNA: TGTGCCAGTACCATTACCGGTTTACGGCAGCCCCAGCATTTT
J: TRBJ2-3; size: -; D: -; V: TRBV18; CDR3: CASSGQGGWTDTQYF; DNA: TGTGCCAGCTCAGGGCAGGGAGGATGGACAGATACGCAGTATTTT
J: TRBJ1-1; size: -; D: -; V: TRBV18; CDR3: CASSPREDTEAFF; DNA: TGTGCCAGCTCACCACGTGAGGACACTGAAGCTTTCTTT
J: TRBJ1-2; size: -; D: -; V: TRBV14; CDR3: CASSLRAGQGYTF; DNA: TGTGCCAGCAGCCTCCGGGCAGGGCAAGGCTACACCTTC
J: TRBJ2-5; size: -; D: TRBD1; V: TRBV7-9; CDR3: CASSLEGAGWETQYF; DNA: TGTGCCAGCAGCTTAGAGGGGGCCGGTTGGGAGACCCAGTACTTC